The 26 T cell receptor beta chains presented below share a single source sample, sequenced in a study of radiation and T cells in renal cell carcinoma. Time point given: baseline pretreatment blood. Specified treatment: 15 Gy SBRT to primary tumor, nephrectomy 4 weeks later. Assay used: immunoSEQ multiplex PCR; TCRdb lists only in-frame clones, some missing. The sample yields 140,000 to 150,000 clones, less than 90% seen once. The source was blood, collected from a patient whose treatment included radiotherapy and nephrectomy. Every receptor here comes from a woman aged 65 to 85 with renal cell carcinoma.

This clone came up a few times. The chain links TRBV7-6 to TRBJ1-1; unclear D gene. This CDR3 spans 15 amino acids. V shed 1 base and J shed 5 bases, with 14 bases lying between them. CDR1 SGHVS and CDR2 FNYEAQ come from the germline V gene. The DNA of the CDR3 is TGTGCCAGCAGCTTAGGACCGACGTCGGGTACTGAAGCTTTCTTT. Translation: CASSLGPTSGTEAFF.

This clone has more than one count but fewer than ten. This chain connects TRBV7-3 to TRBJ2-5, with D tentatively TRBD2 (6 bases). Germline V gene sequence: CDR1 SGHTA, CDR2 FQGTGA. Trimming pared 3 bases from V and 5 bases from J, leaving 10 bases between. The CDR3 has 13 amino acids. The CDR3 DNA follows: TGTGCCAGCAGCTTGGGGAGCGGGGAGACCCAGTACTTC. It encodes CASSLGSGETQYF. Supplemented by reference TRBV7-3 and TRBJ2-5, the full variable domain reads GAGVSQTPSNKVTEKGKYVELRCDPISGHTALYWYRQSLGQGPEFLIYFQGTGAADDSGLPNDRFFAVRPEGSVSTLKIQRTERGDSAVYLCASSLGSGETQYFGPGTRLLVL.

The V and J genes are TRBV7-9 and TRBJ2-1, with 7 positions matching TRBD2. Trimming at V came to 5 bases and at J to 3 bases, leaving 4 bases not matched to a gene. Germline CDR1 is SEHNR and CDR2 is FQNEAQ (reference sequence). The CDR3 covers 14 residues. CDR3 bases: TGTGCCAGCAGCCCCGGACTAGACTACAATGAGCAGTTCTTC. This sequence encodes CASSPGLDYNEQFF.

V gene TRBV11-3 combines with J gene TRBJ1-1; D is possibly TRBD1 (6 bases). The length of the CDR3 is 13 residues. The germline CDR1 and CDR2 sequences are SGHNT and YENEEA. Trimming removed 5 bases from V and 3 bases from J, with 10 bases in between. The CDR3 spells CASSTRTDTEAFF. The CDR3 nucleotides read TGTGCCAGCAGCACGAGGACAGACACTGAAGCTTTCTTT.

V gene TRBV9 combines with J gene TRBJ1-2; unclear D gene. V was clipped by 2 bases and J by 4 bases, with 12 bases between them. Germline lookup yields CDR1 SGDLS and CDR2 YYNGEE. The CDR3 extends over 14 amino acids. The CDR3 DNA reads as TGTGCCAGCAGCGTGAAGGACGGACCCTATGGCTACACCTTC. Encoded protein: CASSVKDGPYGYTF.

This chain connects TRBV19 to TRBJ2-3, with no clear D. The CDR3 runs 15 residues. V was shortened by 6 bases and J by 1 base, with 14 bases between the two germline ends. CDR1 and CDR2 (germline): LNHDA, SQIVND (reference sequence). The CDR3 loop is CASSNGREGTDTQYF. The CDR3, as DNA: TGTGCCAGTAGCAACGGCCGAGAGGGCACAGATACGCAGTATTTT.

This chain connects TRBV5-1 to TRBJ1-1, with a weak D call TRBD1 (6 bases). Germline lookup yields CDR1 SGHRS and CDR2 YFSETQ. Trimming pared 4 bases from V and 2 bases from J, leaving 15 bases between. This CDR3 spans 15 amino acids. The CDR3 region is CASSPRDITNTEAFF. CDR3 in DNA: TGCGCCAGCAGCCCCCGGGACATCACTAACACTGAAGCTTTCTTT.

This chain uses TRBV19 with TRBJ1-1; D gene uncertain. The CDR3 sequence is 15 residues long. V was trimmed by 3 bases and J by 2 bases, leaving 13 bases between them. The germline V gene has CDR1 LNHDA and CDR2 SQIVND (reference sequence). The CDR3 sequence is CASSIITRGNTEAFF. In nucleotides, the CDR3 is TGTGCCAGTAGTATTATAACACGTGGAAACACTGAAGCTTTCTTT.

The V call is TRBV19, the J call TRBJ2-2; 9 bases map to TRBD2. Trimming at V came to 1 base and at J to 6 bases, leaving 6 bases not matched to a gene. Germline V CDR1 and CDR2: LNHDA, SQIVND (reference sequence). The length of the CDR3 is 16 residues. The CDR3 loop is CASSIALAGWSGELFF. DNA of the CDR3: TGTGCCAGTAGTATAGCACTAGCGGGTTGGTCCGGGGAGCTGTTTTTT.

DNA for the CDR3: TGTGCCAGTAACCGGGAGCGGGGGGGCACAGATACGCAGTATTTT. This encodes CASNRERGGTDTQYF. The chain employs TRBV10-3 and TRBJ2-3; 9 bases are shared with TRBD2. The CDR3 has 15 amino acids. The junction had 9 bases not matched to a gene; V was cut back by 10 bases and J by 1 base. CDR1 is ENHRY and CDR2 is SYGVKD in the germline V gene.

This clone was picked up one time. The gene calls are TRBV7-2 and TRBJ2-2; tentative D call: TRBD1 (6 bases). Trimming shortened V by 4 bases and J by 6 bases, and 9 bases separated the two germline ends. The length of the CDR3 is 13 residues. Germline CDR1 and CDR2: SGHTA and FQGNSA. DNA for the CDR3: TGTGCCAGCAGCTCTTGGACAGCCGGGGAGCTGTTTTTT. It translates to CASSSWTAGELFF. The variable domain in full, completed from reference TRBV7-2 and TRBJ2-2, reads GAGVSQSPSNKVTEKGKDVELRCDPISGHTALYWYRQSLGQGLEFLIYFQGNSAPDKSGLPSDRFSAERTGGSVSTLTIQRTQQEDSAVYLCASSSWTAGELFFGEGSRLTVL.

Worth noting for this clone: Mismatch with germline at one junction end may stem from a read error. The V and J genes are TRBV5-4 and TRBJ2-5; TRBD2 agrees at 8 bases. Germline CDR1 is SGHNT and CDR2 is YYREEE (reference sequence). The CDR3 loop spans 17 amino acids. CDR3 amino acids: CASSSLPGGGLQETQYF. The CDR3 nucleotides are TGCGCCAGCAGCTCCCTCCCGGGGGGGGGCCTACAAGAGACCCAGTACTTC.

This clone was detected only once. V and J are TRBV7-9 and TRBJ1-1, with a possible D match to TRBD1 (6 bases). This CDR3 is built from 15 residues. Germline-derived CDR1 and CDR2 are SEHNR and FQNEAQ (reference sequence). With 5 bases removed from V and 1 base from J, the gap between germline ends came to 14 bases. CDR3 nucleotides: TGTGCCAGCAGCCAGGCAGGGGTCGCGAACACTGAAGCTTTCTTT. Its translation: CASSQAGVANTEAFF.

This clone was seen a single time. This chain connects TRBV4-1 to TRBJ1-5; D is ambiguous. CDR1 MGHRA and CDR2 YSYEKL come from the germline V gene. The CDR3 spans 15 residues. The V gene lost 6 bases and the J gene lost 2 bases, with 14 bases spanning the gap. The CDR3 DNA follows: TGCGCCAGCAGTACCAGGTGGATTGGCAATCAGCCCCAGCATTTT. Its translation: CASSTRWIGNQPQHF.

The table lists this clone with a count of one. The genes are TRBV7-9 and TRBJ2-3; D might be TRBD2 (5 bases). Germline CDR1 reads SEHNR; CDR2 reads FQNEAQ (reference sequence). V was trimmed by 1 base and J by 5 bases, leaving 19 bases between them. The CDR3 runs to 17 residues. The DNA of the CDR3 is TGTGCCAGCAGCTTAGGGCGATGGGAGCCAAAGGGAGATACGCAGTATTTT. Its protein product is CASSLGRWEPKGDTQYF.

The gene calls are TRBV28 and TRBJ1-3; no reliable D call. The CDR3 runs to 15 residues. V was clipped by 7 bases and J by 0 bases, with 13 bases between them. Germline assignment: CDR1 MDHEN and CDR2 SYDVKM. The CDR3 DNA sequence: TGTGCCAGCACCGGGCCAGACACCTCTGGAAACACCATATATTTT. It specifies CASTGPDTSGNTIYF.

The rearrangement joins TRBV7-8 to TRBJ1-1; D not resolved. Germline V lookup: CDR1 SGHVS, CDR2 FQNEAQ. CDR3 size: 17 residues. The ends were cut back, 5 bases at V and 0 bases at J, with 19 bases in the middle. CDR3 sequence: CASSPPAPSWLNTEAFF. CDR3 DNA: TGTGCCAGCAGCCCTCCCGCGCCATCCTGGCTGAACACTGAAGCTTTCTTT.

The chain uses TRBV5-4 and TRBJ1-3; 9 bases agree with TRBD1. The CDR3 is 14 amino acids. Germline trimming cut 3 bases from V and 5 bases from J; bases unmatched to any gene: 3. Per the germline V gene, CDR1 is SGHNT and CDR2 is YYREEE (reference sequence). CDR3 coding DNA: TGTGCCAGCAGCTCCGGGACAGGGAGAAACACCATATATTTT. This codes for CASSSGTGRNTIYF.

The chain links TRBV12-1 to TRBJ2-7; no DNA check was done on the table's D call, TRBD1. TRBV12-1 is assigned pseudogene status. The length of the CDR3 is 15 residues. CDR3 residues: CASSFRGTERYEQYF. CDR3 nucleotides: TGTGCCAGCAGCTTTAGGGGGACGGAGCGCTACGAGCAGTACTTC.

This chain links TRBV5-4 with TRBJ2-2; D might be TRBD1 (6 bases). Germline V gives CDR1 SGHNT, CDR2 YYREEE (reference sequence). CDR3 size: 15 residues. V lost 4 bases and J 2 bases, leaving 12 bases between the germline ends. The CDR3 protein is CASSGTGRNTGELFF. The CDR3 DNA is TGTGCCAGCAGCGGAACAGGGAGAAACACCGGGGAGCTGTTTTTT.

V gene TRBV19 combines with J gene TRBJ1-1; D possibly corresponds to TRBD1 (5 bases). There are 13 residues in the CDR3. V shed 3 bases and J shed 6 bases, with 11 bases lying between them. In germline, CDR1 is LNHDA, CDR2 SQIVND (reference sequence). CDR3 coding DNA: TGTGCCAGTAGTATGTGGGACTTTCCTGAAGCTTTCTTT. It yields the protein CASSMWDFPEAFF.

The chain uses TRBV11-2 and TRBJ2-7; 12 bases are shared with TRBD1. Per the germline V gene, CDR1 is SGHAT and CDR2 is FQNNGV. This CDR3 is 16 amino acids long. V gave up 4 bases and J gave up 3 bases; unmatched junction bases: 7. CDR3 protein: CASSSGTGGLLYEQYF. As DNA, the CDR3 is TGTGCCAGCAGCTCGGGGACAGGGGGCCTTCTCTACGAGCAGTACTTC.

The V call is TRBV30, the J call TRBJ1-5; D may be TRBD1 (5 bases). CDR3 length: 13 amino acids. Germline values: CDR1 GTSNPN, CDR2 SVGIG (reference sequence). V was trimmed by 2 bases and J by 5 bases, leaving 10 bases between them. The CDR3 region has the DNA TGTGCCTGGAGTCGCCAGGGAGATCAGCCCCAGCATTTT. Protein sequence: CAWSRQGDQPQHF.

The CDR3 is CASSYSGIRGPQHF. In DNA, the CDR3 is TGTGCCAGCAGTTACTCAGGCATCCGTGGGCCCCAGCATTTT. The chain couples TRBV6-5 to TRBJ1-5; D remains unclear. Germline assignment: CDR1 MNHEY and CDR2 SVGAGI. Trimming removed 0 bases at V and 9 bases at J, with 12 bases between. This CDR3 comprises 14 residues.

This clone was seen once. The chain is built from TRBV7-8 and TRBJ2-4; D may be TRBD1 (6 bases). Trimming pared 5 bases from V and 3 bases from J, leaving 17 bases between. CDR3 size: 16 residues. Germline V gene sequence: CDR1 SGHVS, CDR2 FQNEAQ. The DNA of the CDR3 is TGTGCCAGCAGCCGCCTTGGGCAGGGGATCAAAAACATTCAGTACTTC. Its translation is CASSRLGQGIKNIQYF.

As regards this clone: A junction end diverges from the germline sequence, so it may reflect a read error. V gene TRBV19 combines with J gene TRBJ1-5; D perhaps matches TRBD1 (5 bases). From germline, CDR1 is LNHDA and CDR2 SQIVND (reference sequence). The CDR3 is made up of 16 amino acids. As DNA, the CDR3 is TGTGCCAGTAGTCTAGACAGACCCGTTAGCAATCAGCCCCAGCATTTT. Translating gives CASSLDRPVSNQPQHF.